This T cell receptor beta chain was sequenced during a study of blood T cell repertoires in COVID-19. This CDR3 comprises 13 residues. V was cut by 8 bases and J by 2 bases, with 11 bases left in between. Germline V CDR1 and CDR2: MNHNY, SVGAGI (reference sequence). Here immunoSEQ multiplex PCR was the method, and the copy in TCRdb shows in-frame clones only, minus some. The sample includes 59,000 or so clones, more than 75% of them seen just once. This sequence originates from a man aged 55 to 69 with acute or convalescent COVID-19. The sample consisted of peripheral blood. The chain employs TRBV6-6 and TRBJ2-3; D is possibly TRBD2 (5 bases). The CDR3: CASCRGHTDTQYF. The DNA of the CDR3 is TGTGCCAGCTGCCGAGGGCACACAGATACGCAGTATTTT.